A single sample is the source of the 29 T cell receptor beta chains below, sequenced in a study of blood T cell repertoires in COVID-19. Sequenced by immunoSEQ multiplex PCR; TCRdb stores in-frame clones only, minus some. Of over 250,000 clones in the sample, about four fifths are singletons; the top ten hold 8.5% to 9.5%. Material for sequencing was peripheral blood. The receptors come from a woman between 45 and 60 years old who had recovered from COVID-19.

The V gene is TRBV27, the J gene TRBJ1-1, with 8 bases fitting TRBD1. This CDR3 is 12 amino acids long. V shed 6 bases, J shed 5 bases, and the junction held 2 bases outside the gene matches. The germline V gene has CDR1 MNHEY and CDR2 SMNVEV (reference sequence). The CDR3 is CASRQGATEAFF. The CDR3 bases are TGTGCCAGCAGGCAGGGGGCGACTGAAGCTTTCTTT.

J is TRBJ2-4 and V is TRBV28; D is uncertain. The V gene's germline CDR1 is MDHEN and CDR2 SYDVKM. The ends were cut back, 5 bases at V and 7 bases at J, with 6 bases in the middle. This CDR3 comprises 11 residues. CDR3: CASSTSNIQYF. CDR3 coding DNA: TGTGCCAGCAGTACATCTAACATTCAGTACTTC.

This clone was observed many times. The chain links TRBV4-3 to TRBJ2-1; TRBD1 is a possible D gene (5 bases). This CDR3 comprises 15 residues. CDR1 LGHNA and CDR2 YSLEER come from the germline V gene. V lost 2 bases and J lost 2, with 10 bases in between. CDR3 sequence: CASSQTTETYNEQFF. The CDR3 DNA follows: TGCGCCAGCAGCCAAACGACAGAAACCTACAATGAGCAGTTCTTC.

V usage is TRBV10-3 and J usage is TRBJ2-3; 9 bases map to TRBD2. Germline loops: CDR1 ENHRY, CDR2 SYGVKD. Germline trimming cut 10 bases from V and 0 bases from J; bases unmatched to any gene: 14. The CDR3 length is 17 residues. As DNA, the CDR3 is TGTGCCAACTCCGCGGCGGGAGGGGGTGCTAGCACAGATACGCAGTATTTT. This encodes CANSAAGGGASTDTQYF.

Remarks on this clone: A read error may account for a junction end that differs from germline. The rearrangement uses TRBV7-9 and TRBJ1-2; perhaps TRBD1 as D (5 bases). Germline assignment: CDR1 SEHNR and CDR2 FQNEAQ (reference sequence). The CDR3 has 18 residues. The CDR3 here is CASSLAPAGGRVLDGYTF. CDR3 sequence (DNA): TGTGCCAGCAGCCTAGCCCCGGCCGGGGGAAGGGTTTTGGATGGCTACACCTTC.

V is TRBV7-3 and J is TRBJ2-3, with 9 bases that match TRBD2. J lost 2 bases, V lost 3 bases, and 9 bases had no gene match. The CDR3 spans 17 residues. Germline values: CDR1 SGHTA, CDR2 FQGTGA. CDR3 sequence reads: CASSLLGLAGNTDTQYF. DNA of the CDR3: TGTGCCAGCAGCTTGTTAGGGCTAGCGGGGAACACAGATACGCAGTATTTT. The full variable domain, in which reference TRBV7-3 and TRBJ2-3 provide the parts outside the CDR3, is GAGVSQTPSNKVTEKGKYVELRCDPISGHTALYWYRQSLGQGPEFLIYFQGTGAADDSGLPNDRFFAVRPEGSVSTLKIQRTERGDSAVYLCASSLLGLAGNTDTQYFGPGTRLTVL.

The rearrangement uses TRBV9 and TRBJ2-1; TRBD2 matches 11 bases. CDR1 is SGDLS and CDR2 is YYNGEE in the germline V gene. The V and J ends lost 4 bases and 3 bases, in that order; junction bases with no gene match: 6. The CDR3 has 16 residues. CDR3 protein: CASSPFLAGGYNEQFF. For the CDR3, the DNA is TGTGCCAGCAGCCCATTCCTAGCGGGAGGCTACAATGAGCAGTTCTTC.

The chain couples TRBV5-4 to TRBJ2-1, with TRBD2 identical over 7 bases. Per the germline V gene, CDR1 is SGHNT and CDR2 is YYREEE (reference sequence). This CDR3 is 17 amino acids long. V shed 5 bases and J 0 bases; nucleotides not matched to a gene: 11. CDR3 sequence reads: CASSQGAGGNSYNEQFF. The CDR3 DNA is TGTGCCAGCAGTCAAGGGGCCGGGGGGAACTCCTACAATGAGCAGTTCTTC.

The J gene is TRBJ2-3, the V gene TRBV7-3; tentative D call: TRBD2 (5 bases). The germline V gene has CDR1 SGHTA and CDR2 FQGTGA. This CDR3 is built from 15 residues. V lost 6 bases, J lost 5 bases, and 18 bases lay in between. The CDR3 spells CASSRGLSRGDTQYF. CDR3 DNA: TGTGCCAGCAGTCGAGGGCTTAGCCGAGGAGATACGCAGTATTTT.

This sequence joins TRBV6-6 and TRBJ2-3; 10 bases map to TRBD1. The CDR3 contains 15 residues. V lost 2 bases, J lost 4 bases, and 3 bases stayed unmatched. Germline CDR1 MNHNY, CDR2 SVGAGI (reference sequence). CDR3 sequence reads: CASSYGTGVADTQYF. DNA of the CDR3: TGTGCCAGCAGTTACGGGACAGGGGTGGCAGATACGCAGTATTTT.

This chain joins TRBV19 and TRBJ2-7; 9 nucleotides match TRBD1. This CDR3 is built from 13 residues. Germline values: CDR1 LNHDA, CDR2 SQIVND (reference sequence). With 2 bases clipped from V and 5 bases from J, the junction kept 1 base outside the gene matches. As DNA, the CDR3 is TGTGCCAGTAGTATATGGACAGGGGACGAGCAGTACTTC. This translates into CASSIWTGDEQYF.

This chain connects TRBV28 to TRBJ2-7, with TRBD2 as a possible D gene (6 bases). The V end lost 8 bases, the J end lost 4 bases, and 21 bases lay between the germline ends. The V gene's germline CDR1 is MDHEN and CDR2 SYDVKM. This CDR3 comprises 15 residues. CDR3 protein: CASQRVATGGYEQYF. As DNA, the CDR3 is TGTGCCAGCCAGAGGGTGGCCACCGGGGGATACGAGCAGTACTTC.

The chain couples TRBV21-1 to TRBJ2-2; the listed D gene, TRBD2, was not tested against the DNA. TRBV21-1 is termed a pseudogene. The length of the CDR3 is 16 residues. The CDR3 nucleotides are TGTGCCAGCAGCAAAGGTAGCGGGAGGGCCGCCGGGGAGCTGTTTTTT. Encoded protein: CASSKGSGRAAGELFF.

The chain has TRBV6-2 or TRBV6-3 and TRBJ2-6; TRBD1 agrees at 9 bases. The CDR3 has 16 residues. The germline CDR1 and CDR2 sequences are MNHEY and SVGEGT. Losses at the gene ends were 6 bases for V and 3 bases for J; bases not matched to a gene: 6. CDR3 in amino acids: CASSPQGAGGANVLTF. The CDR3 DNA sequence: TGTGCCAGCAGCCCACAGGGGGCTGGTGGGGCCAACGTCCTGACTTTC.

The rearrangement links TRBV5-6 to TRBJ1-6, with 7 positions matching TRBD1. From germline, CDR1 is SGHDT and CDR2 YYEEEE. V lost 0 bases and J lost 8; bases outside the gene matches: 2. This CDR3 spans 14 amino acids. CDR3 DNA sequence: TGTGCCAGCAGCTTGGGGGACAGCCATTCACCCCTCCACTTT. It yields the protein CASSLGDSHSPLHF.

The V gene is TRBV6-2 or TRBV6-3, the J gene TRBJ1-5; D is undetermined. V gave up 4 bases and J gave up 5 bases, with 9 bases separating them. The CDR3 has 13 amino acids. CDR1 MNHEY and CDR2 SVGEGT come from the germline V gene. CDR3 protein: CASSSQQYQPQHF. As DNA, the CDR3 is TGTGCCAGCAGTTCACAGCAGTATCAGCCCCAGCATTTT.

The chain employs TRBV9 and TRBJ1-6; D is ambiguous. The V end was cut by 0 bases, the J end by 8 bases, with 6 bases between. The CDR3 loop spans 13 amino acids. Per the germline V gene, CDR1 is SGDLS and CDR2 is YYNGEE. The CDR3, as DNA: TGTGCCAGCAGCGTAGTCTTTGATTCACCCCTCCACTTT. Its translation: CASSVVFDSPLHF.

The chain has TRBV11-1 and TRBJ2-5; TRBD1 matches at 7 bases. Trimming removed 4 bases from V and 3 bases from J; junction bases left unmatched: 5. CDR1 is SGHAT, CDR2 FQDESV, per germline (reference sequence). The CDR3 contains 14 residues. CDR3 amino acids: CASSYRDSKETQYF. Written as DNA, the CDR3 is TGTGCCAGCAGCTACCGGGACAGTAAAGAGACCCAGTACTTC.

In this sample, this clone turned up a few times. V is TRBV3-1 (or the pseudogene TRBV3-2) and J is TRBJ1-2, with 8 bases identical to TRBD1. Unmatched junction bases numbered 6, after V lost 4 bases and J lost 2 bases. CDR3 length: 15 residues. Germline lookup yields CDR1 LGHDT and CDR2 YNNKEL (reference sequence). The CDR3 here is CASSLGDRTNYGYTF. Here the CDR3 DNA reads TGTGCCAGCAGCCTAGGGGACAGGACCAACTATGGCTACACCTTC.

V is TRBV6-6 and J is TRBJ2-1; the D is unclear. The CDR3 extends over 14 amino acids. With 5 bases removed from V and 0 bases from J, the gap between germline ends came to 8 bases. Germline V lookup: CDR1 MNHNY, CDR2 SVGAGI (reference sequence). CDR3 region: CASSLPGSYNEQFF. The DNA for the CDR3 is TGTGCCAGCAGTCTCCCAGGCTCCTACAATGAGCAGTTCTTC.

The chain combines TRBV6-2 or TRBV6-3 with TRBJ2-4, with TRBD2 identical over 7 bases. CDR3 length: 19 residues. V trimming: 0 bases; J trimming: 2 bases; junction bases outside the gene matches: 13. In germline, CDR1 is MNHEY, CDR2 SVGEGT. CDR3 amino acids: CASSYSGGVRSRPKNIQYF. CDR3 DNA sequence: TGTGCCAGCAGTTACTCGGGGGGGGTGAGATCGAGGCCCAAAAACATTCAGTACTTC.

The chain combines TRBV28 with TRBJ1-2, with TRBD1 identical over 9 bases. V gave up 2 bases and J gave up 3 bases; unmatched junction bases: 4. The germline V gene encodes CDR1 MDHEN and CDR2 SYDVKM. CDR3 length: 15 residues. CDR3 in DNA: TGTGCCAGCAGTTTACCCGGGACAGGGTACTATGGCTACACCTTC. Its protein is CASSLPGTGYYGYTF.

V usage is TRBV5-1 and J usage is TRBJ2-5; 10 bases agree with TRBD2. J lost 5 bases, V lost 4 bases, and 14 bases had no gene match. The CDR3 extends over 17 amino acids. Germline lookup yields CDR1 SGHRS and CDR2 YFSETQ. For the CDR3, the DNA is TGCGCCAGCAGCCCCTGGGGGGAGCGGGAGGGCCTGGAGACCCAGTACTTC. Translated: CASSPWGEREGLETQYF.

V gene TRBV11-2 combines with J gene TRBJ2-3; 9 nucleotides agree with TRBD2. The V segment lost 5 bases and the J segment 5 bases; nucleotides outside the gene matches: 2. The CDR3 contains 13 residues. Germline CDR1 reads SGHAT; CDR2 reads FQNNGV. CDR3 DNA: TGTGCCAGCAGCCATAGCGGGGGAGATACGCAGTATTTT. This codes for CASSHSGGDTQYF.

In its sample, this clone was seen once. The chain employs TRBV10-3 and TRBJ2-2; TRBD1 is a possible D gene (6 bases). This CDR3 has 14 residues. Germline CDR1 ENHRY, CDR2 SYGVKD. V gave up 2 bases and J gave up 3 bases, with 7 bases separating them. Written as DNA, the CDR3 is TGTGCCATCAGTGAGAACAGGGACACCGGGGAGCTGTTTTTT. The encoded protein is CAISENRDTGELFF.

The chain has TRBV29-1 and TRBJ1-2, with D maybe TRBD1 (6 bases). Germline V gives CDR1 SQVTM, CDR2 ANQGSEA. The CDR3 sequence is 11 residues long. Trimming took off 4 bases at V and 4 bases at J, with 7 bases between the two ends. For the CDR3, the DNA is TGCAGCGTTGTAGGGGGCTATGGCTACACCTTC. Protein sequence: CSVVGGYGYTF.

CDR3 residues: CASRDRDSNQPQHF. CDR3 in DNA: TGTGCCAGCAGAGACAGGGATAGCAATCAGCCCCAGCATTTT. The V gene is TRBV6-5, the J gene TRBJ1-5; 7 positions match TRBD1. Trimming cost V 6 bases and J 0 bases; bases outside gene matches: 2. Per germline, CDR1 MNHEY and CDR2 SVGAGI. The CDR3 contains 14 residues.

CDR3 sequence (DNA): TGTGCCAGCAGCTCCCAACCTAGGTTCCAAGAGACCCAGTACTTC. Amino acid sequence: CASSSQPRFQETQYF. The V call is TRBV7-2, the J call TRBJ2-5; D not resolved. The CDR3 extends over 15 amino acids. Per germline, CDR1 SGHTA and CDR2 FQGNSA. V lost 4 bases and J 1 base, leaving 13 bases between the germline ends.

The rearrangement links TRBV7-2 to TRBJ1-6; D call uncertain. Germline lookup yields CDR1 SGHTA and CDR2 FQGNSA. V lost 2 bases to trimming and J lost 10 bases, with 3 bases between them. This CDR3 has 11 residues. The DNA of the CDR3 is TGTGCCAGCAGCTTACTATCACCCCTCCACTTT. Its translation: CASSLLSPLHF.